The rows below give T cell receptor beta chains drawn from one sample of a study of blood T cell repertoires in COVID-19. Only in-frame clones appear in the TCRdb table, and some are missing; sequencing was by immunoSEQ multiplex PCR. The repertoire includes more than 250,000 clones, about 89% of them detected once, and under 3% sits in the top ten. The sample was PBMCs or T cells enriched from blood (not recorded which). These receptors all stem from a woman between 18 and 29 years old who had recovered from COVID-19. The CDR3 runs from the conserved cysteine through the conserved F or W. The D gene is left open where the match is weak. Where a row states a size, it is once, few, many or the class of an expanded clone; other rows omit it.

J gene	clone size	D gene	V gene	CDR3 protein	CDR3 DNA
TRBJ1-2	.	.	TRBV28	CASRQFSVGYTF	TGTGCCAGCAGACAATTTTCCGTTGGCTACACCTTC
TRBJ2-7	.	TRBD2	TRBV29-1	CSVEREGYEQYF	TGCAGCGTTGAGCGGGAGGGTTACGAGCAGTACTTC
TRBJ2-1	medium-sized	TRBD2	TRBV3-1/TRBV3-2	CASSLRTSGDYNEQFF	TGTGCCAGCAGCCTCCGGACTAGCGGGGACTACAATGAGCAGTTCTTC
TRBJ1-2	.	.	TRBV4-1	CASSQEQNRHYGYTF	TGCGCCAGCAGCCAAGAACAGAATCGACACTATGGCTACACCTTC
TRBJ1-5	.	TRBD1	TRBV19	CASSPGAGGMRQPQHF	TGTGCCAGTAGCCCCGGGGCAGGGGGTATGAGACAGCCCCAGCATTTT
TRBJ1-5	few	.	TRBV2	CASSVRGGNQPQHF	TGTGCCAGCAGTGTGCGGGGGGGCAATCAGCCCCAGCATTTT
TRBJ2-1	few	TRBD2	TRBV2	CASTREGPAYNEQFF	TGTGCCAGCACGAGGGAGGGCCCCGCCTACAATGAGCAGTTCTTC
TRBJ2-2	.	TRBD2	TRBV9	CASSVPGGEKTGELFF	TGTGCCAGCAGCGTACCCGGGGGGGAAAAAACCGGGGAGCTGTTTTTT
TRBJ2-3	.	TRBD2	TRBV13	CASSLPLGGVTDTQYF	TGTGCCAGCAGCCTACCGTTGGGGGGGGTCACAGATACGCAGTATTTT
TRBJ1-1	.	.	TRBV7-9	CASSFNMLNTEAFF	TGTGCCAGCAGTTTTAATATGTTGAACACTGAAGCTTTCTTT
TRBJ2-2	.	TRBD2	TRBV19	CASSISRVAGAPGELFF	TGTGCCAGTAGTATAAGTCGCGTAGCGGGAGCACCCGGGGAGCTGTTTTTT
TRBJ2-6	.	.	TRBV5-1	CASSSGQSPDSGANVLTF	TGCGCCAGCAGCTCCGGACAGTCCCCGGACTCTGGGGCCAACGTCCTGACTTTC
TRBJ1-6	.	.	TRBV25-1	CASSQTGWDSPLHF	TGTGCCAGCAGTCAAACAGGGTGGGACTCACCCCTCCACTTT
TRBJ1-4	.	TRBD1	TRBV9	CASSRGQEVNEKLFF	TGTGCCAGCAGCCGAGGACAGGAGGTAAATGAAAAACTGTTTTTT
TRBJ2-7	.	TRBD1	TRBV5-1	CASSDDRGLNEQYF	TGCGCCAGCAGCGACGACAGGGGGCTAAACGAGCAGTACTTC
TRBJ2-2	.	.	TRBV9	CASSLPGPARGTGELFF	TGTGCCAGCAGCTTACCGGGGCCAGCCAGGGGCACCGGGGAGCTGTTTTTT
TRBJ2-7	.	TRBD1	TRBV11-3	CASSLTGAEQYF	TGTGCCAGCAGCCTCACAGGGGCCGAGCAGTACTTC
TRBJ2-7	.	TRBD2	TRBV10-3	CAISEGTSGRAPLHEQYF	TGTGCCATCAGTGAAGGGACTAGCGGGAGGGCCCCCCTCCACGAGCAGTACTTC
TRBJ2-7	few	TRBD2	TRBV7-3	CASSFGLAGVYEQYF	TGTGCCAGCAGCTTCGGGCTAGCGGGAGTTTACGAGCAGTACTTC
TRBJ1-6	.	TRBD1	TRBV11-2	CASSLGGRTGSSYNSPLHF	TGTGCCAGCAGCTTAGGGGGACGGACAGGGAGCTCCTATAATTCACCCCTCCACTTT
TRBJ2-7	.	.	TRBV5-5	CASATGEAFNHRYEQYF	TGTGCCAGCGCGACAGGAGAAGCGTTCAACCATCGGTACGAGCAGTACTTC
TRBJ1-2	.	.	TRBV2	CASRAGFYGYTF	TGTGCCAGCAGGGCAGGGTTCTATGGCTACACCTTC
TRBJ1-1	.	.	TRBV30	CAWREQRNTEAFF	TGTGCCTGGAGGGAACAGAGGAACACTGAAGCTTTCTTT
TRBJ2-2	.	TRBD2	TRBV27	CASRPLAGGPDTGELFF	TGTGCCAGCAGGCCACTAGCGGGAGGGCCCGACACCGGGGAGCTGTTTTTT
TRBJ2-3	.	TRBD1	TRBV27	CASSSTGARSTDTQYF	TGTGCCAGCAGTTCAACAGGGGCCAGGAGCACAGATACGCAGTATTTT
TRBJ2-7	.	.	TRBV4-2	CASSQEEVKQYF	TGTGCCAGCAGCCAAGAGGAGGTCAAGCAGTACTTC
TRBJ2-1	.	TRBD2	TRBV6-1	CASSEWLAGGNEQFF	TGTGCCAGCAGTGAATGGCTAGCGGGAGGTAATGAGCAGTTCTTC
TRBJ2-2	few	TRBD2	TRBV18	CASSPSSGRNTGELFF	TGTGCCAGCTCACCATCTAGCGGTAGGAACACCGGGGAGCTGTTTTTT
TRBJ2-6	.	.	TRBV24-1	CATSPGPRRISGANVLTF	TGTGCCACTTCCCCCGGGCCAAGGAGGATCTCTGGGGCCAACGTCCTGACTTTC
TRBJ1-2	.	TRBD1	TRBV29-1	CSVLTAGTGFKNWYGYTF	TGCAGCGTCCTCACTGCTGGGACAGGGTTTAAGAACTGGTATGGCTACACCTTC
TRBJ1-2	.	TRBD1	TRBV18	CASSPFGTGAYGYTF	TGTGCCAGCTCACCCTTCGGGACAGGCGCCTATGGCTACACCTTC
TRBJ1-4	.	TRBD1	TRBV2	CASSVQGNSNEKLFF	TGTGCCAGCAGTGTACAGGGGAATTCTAATGAAAAACTGTTTTTT
TRBJ1-1	.	TRBD1	TRBV2	CASSATGVNTEAFF	TGTGCCAGCAGTGCGACAGGGGTGAACACTGAAGCTTTCTTT
TRBJ2-1	.	.	TRBV30	CAWSTGMLDEQFF	TGTGCCTGGAGCACAGGGATGTTGGATGAGCAGTTCTTC
TRBJ2-3	.	TRBD2	TRBV7-9	CASSPRRGLPGTDTQYF	TGTGCCAGCAGCCCCCGACGGGGACTACCAGGCACAGATACGCAGTATTTT
TRBJ2-7	.	.	TRBV2	CASKDRGSVAYEQYF	TGTGCCAGCAAGGACCGCGGGTCGGTGGCCTACGAGCAGTACTTC
TRBJ2-7	.	.	TRBV4-3	CASSEGLPSYEQYF	TGCGCCAGCAGCGAGGGACTTCCCTCCTACGAGCAGTACTTC
TRBJ2-2	.	TRBD2	TRBV5-4	CASSPGLAGGPGELFF	TGTGCCAGCAGCCCGGGACTAGCGGGGGGACCGGGGGAGCTGTTTTTT
TRBJ2-7	.	TRBD1	TRBV12-3/TRBV12-4	CASSFVGQSIQYF	TGTGCCAGCAGTTTTGTGGGACAGAGCATCCAGTACTTC
TRBJ2-7	.	.	TRBV18	CASSPPIGLGEQYF	TGTGCCAGCTCACCACCGATAGGCCTAGGCGAGCAGTACTTC
TRBJ1-2	once	.	TRBV5-4	CASTTGTFSGYTF	TGTGCCAGCACTACAGGGACCTTTAGTGGCTACACCTTC
TRBJ2-3	.	TRBD2	TRBV20-1	CSASSLAGVSDTQYF	TGCAGTGCTAGTTCGCTAGCGGGGGTATCCGATACGCAGTATTTT
TRBJ1-6	.	.	TRBV5-6	CASSLFPGLEPVSPLHF	TGTGCCAGCAGCTTGTTTCCGGGACTAGAACCCGTTTCACCCCTCCACTTT
TRBJ2-7	.	.	TRBV7-8	CASSLAGPSYEQYF	TGTGCCAGCAGCTTAGCGGGCCCCTCCTACGAGCAGTACTTC
TRBJ2-7	.	.	TRBV28	CASSLSQGSSYEQYF	TGTGCCAGCAGTTTATCCCAGGGAAGCTCCTACGAGCAGTACTTC
TRBJ2-3	.	.	TRBV7-8	CASSPSYGITDTQYF	TGTGCCAGCAGCCCCAGTTACGGGATCACAGATACGCAGTATTTT
TRBJ2-7	.	TRBD2	TRBV3-1/TRBV3-2	CASSQDTLAGRYF	TGTGCCAGCAGCCAAGATACCTTAGCGGGACGGTACTTC
TRBJ2-7	.	TRBD2	TRBV27	CASSGCRVTSGGYSYEQYF	TGTGCCAGCAGCGGCTGCCGCGTTACTAGCGGGGGGTACTCCTACGAGCAGTACTTC
TRBJ1-2	.	TRBD1	TRBV27	CASSLNRGRSNYGYTF	TGTGCCAGCAGTTTAAACAGGGGGCGATCTAACTATGGCTACACCTTC
TRBJ2-2	.	TRBD1	TRBV4-1	CASSPGQGTGELFF	TGCGCCAGCAGCCCCGGACAGGGGACCGGGGAGCTGTTTTTT
TRBJ2-1	.	.	TRBV27	CASRPGGSGEQFF	TGTGCCAGCAGGCCAGGGGGGTCGGGGGAGCAGTTCTTC
TRBJ2-1	once	TRBD2	TRBV2	CASSEGLAGPYNEQFF	TGTGCCAGCAGTGAGGGTTTAGCGGGGCCCTACAATGAGCAGTTCTTC